The rows below give T cell receptor beta chains drawn from one sample of a study of PD-1 blockade in classical Hodgkin lymphoma. Profiled with immunoSEQ multiplex PCR; TCRdb holds only in-frame clones, not every one. The sample comprises fewer than 10,000 clones, around four fifths of which are singletons, and approximately 50% rests with the top ten. The source was peripheral blood mononuclear cells (PBMCs), collected before the fourth cycle of nivolumab. Receptors originate from a human donor with classical Hodgkin lymphoma. Both conserved end residues are part of each CDR3. The order of the fields is J gene, V gene, D gene, clone size, CDR3 protein, CDR3 DNA. D genes are given only for firm matches. For some rows the clone size is stated as once, few or many, or as a class when expanded; others skip it.

>TRBJ1-5|TRBV12-5|-|once
CASGFRISDQPQHF
TGTGCTAGTGGTTTTAGGATATCGGATCAGCCCCAGCATTTT
>TRBJ1-5|TRBV6-1|TRBD1|-
CASIRRQGVNQPQHF
TGTGCCAGCATACGGAGGCAGGGGGTGAATCAGCCCCAGCATTTT
>TRBJ1-4|TRBV30|-|few
CAWSVLDGNNEKLFF
TGTGCCTGGAGTGTACTGGATGGGAATAATGAAAAACTGTTTTTT
>TRBJ2-3|TRBV18|-|once
CASSESTDTQYF
TGTGCCAGCTCGGAAAGCACAGATACGCAGTATTTT
>TRBJ1-1|TRBV5-1|-|-
CASSLGSNTEAFF
TGCGCCAGCAGCTTGGGCTCCAACACTGAAGCTTTCTTT
>TRBJ1-3|TRBV5-8|-|-
CASSLTGNRNTIYF
TGTGCCAGCAGCCTGACGGGGAACCGAAACACCATATATTTT
>TRBJ2-5|TRBV5-1|TRBD2|-
CASRLAGVQETQYF
TGCGCCAGCAGGCTAGCGGGGGTGCAAGAGACCCAGTACTTC
>TRBJ2-5|TRBV15|-|-
CATSRDAQGRGTQYF
TGTGCCACCAGCAGAGATGCTCAGGGAAGGGGGACCCAGTACTTC
>TRBJ1-5|TRBV27|-|-
CASSFRGSNQPQHF
TGTGCCAGCAGTTTCAGGGGAAGTAATCAGCCCCAGCATTTT
>TRBJ2-5|TRBV10-2|TRBD2|-
CASSESTSAKETQYF
TGCGCCAGCAGTGAGTCCACTAGCGCTAAGGAGACCCAGTACTTC
>TRBJ2-7|TRBV6-1|-|-
CASSVTGKVFEQYF
TGTGCCAGCAGTGTGACCGGGAAAGTTTTCGAGCAGTACTTC
>TRBJ2-7|TRBV6-6|-|-
CASSGAWGSYEQYF
TGTGCCAGCAGCGGGGCCTGGGGGTCCTACGAGCAGTACTTC